These 29 T cell receptor beta chains were sequenced from one sample in a study of T cells in Graves' hyperthyroidism and ophthalmopathy. Researchers took RNA transcripts and amplified the TCR beta CDR3 regions from them. The primer set for the first-round RT-PCR of the TCR CDR3 was HTBI. A single record per CDR3 protein comes from TCRdb applying MiXCR to the multiplex PCR reads. The data hold nearly 600,000 distinct CDR3 sequences, with over 12% observed a single time. The sample consisted of blood. Every receptor here comes from a woman aged 18-35 years with Graves' ophthalmopathy.

Ten or more counts support this clonotype. The rearrangement links TRBV9 to TRBJ2-2; the D is unclear. Trimming removed 4 bases from V and 7 bases from J, with 14 bases in between. This CDR3 region has 14 residues. CDR1 SGDLS and CDR2 YYNGEE come from the germline V gene. CDR3 protein: CASSPHIEDGELFF. The CDR3 DNA reads TGTGCCAGCAGCCCTCACATCGAAGACGGGGAGCTGTTTTTT.

This clonotype has only a few counts. The chain links TRBV19 to TRBJ2-3; TRBD1 might be the D (5 bases). V dropped 0 bases and J dropped 6 bases, with 10 bases sitting between them. The CDR3 runs to 14 residues. Germline loops: CDR1 LNHDA, CDR2 SQIVND (reference sequence). CDR3 DNA sequence: TGTGCCAGTAGTATAGAGGCAGGGCAGGATACGCAGTATTTT. This translates into CASSIEAGQDTQYF.

This clonotype was observed at least ten times. This chain uses TRBV6-1 with TRBJ2-7; 7 bases map to TRBD1. The trim removed 7 bases at V and 2 bases at J, leaving 8 bases unmatched. The CDR3 runs to 14 residues. The V gene's germline CDR1 is MNHNS and CDR2 SASEGT. CDR3 protein: CASNSDRDPYEQYF. CDR3 sequence (DNA): TGTGCCAGCAATTCCGACAGGGACCCCTACGAGCAGTACTTC.

This clonotype has at least ten counts. The CDR3 nucleotides are TGTGCCAGCAGTACAAAGGGGGGCCAGCGGGCTTACGAGCAGTACTTC. It encodes CASSTKGGQRAYEQYF. The V and J genes are TRBV28 and TRBJ2-7; the D gene could be TRBD1 or TRBD2 (6 bases each). Trimming stripped 5 bases from V and 4 bases from J, with 21 bases between. Germline loops: CDR1 MDHEN, CDR2 SYDVKM. This CDR3 has 16 residues. Filled out from reference TRBV28 and TRBJ2-7, the complete variable domain reads DVKVTQSSRYLVKRTGEKVFLECVQDMDHENMFWYRQDPGLGLRLIYFSYDVKMKEKGDIPEGYSVSREKKERFSLILESASTNQTSMYLCASSTKGGQRAYEQYFGPGTRLTVT.

Concerning this clonotype: The DNA is left out, because the CDR3 cannot be placed on it with certainty; the CDR3 is given as TCRdb lists it. The rearrangement uses TRBV9 and TRBJ2-7; TRBD1 is the table's D call and was not checked against the DNA. Looked up from germline, CDR1 is SGDLS and CDR2 is YYNGEE. The CDR3 spans 20 amino acids, including both terminal residues. CDR3 amino acids: CASSFYICSAPTSAAYEQYF.

In its sample, this clonotype was seen a few times. The chain uses TRBV19 and TRBJ1-4; perhaps TRBD1 as D (5 bases). Germline CDR1 is LNHDA and CDR2 is SQIVND (reference sequence). This CDR3 region has 15 residues. Trimming removed 6 bases from V and 10 bases from J, with 21 bases in between. CDR3: CASREKAGSGGKLFF. The CDR3 DNA is TGTGCCAGTAGGGAAAAGGCAGGGTCAGGTGGAAAACTGTTTTTT.

This clonotype was recorded at least ten times. V usage is TRBV27 and J usage is TRBJ2-5, with no clear D. V dropped 2 bases and J dropped 7 bases, with 11 bases sitting between them. The CDR3 is 13 residues long. Germline V gives CDR1 MNHEY, CDR2 SMNVEV (reference sequence). DNA of the CDR3: TGTGCCAGCAGTTTAGCTCGCCATTGGACCCAGTACTTC. Its protein is CASSLARHWTQYF.

The chain has TRBV7-2 and TRBJ2-7, with D perhaps given as TRBD1 or TRBD2 (5 bases each). Germline V gene data show CDR1 as SGHTA and CDR2 as FQGNSA. The CDR3 length is 14 residues. Trimming stripped 5 bases from V and 2 bases from J, with 13 bases between. The CDR3 nucleotides read TGTGCCAGCAGCCACCGGGACGGACCCTACGAGCAGTACTTC. This translates into CASSHRDGPYEQYF. Filled out from reference TRBV7-2 and TRBJ2-7, the complete variable domain reads GAGVSQSPSNKVTEKGKDVELRCDPISGHTALYWYRQSLGQGLEFLIYFQGNSAPDKSGLPSDRFSAERTGGSVSTLTIQRTQQEDSAVYLCASSHRDGPYEQYFGPGTRLTVT.

In this sample, this clonotype turned up many times. The chain recombines TRBV11-3 with TRBJ2-5; perhaps TRBD2 as D (6 bases). Looked up from germline, CDR1 is SGHNT and CDR2 is YENEEA. Trimming took off 4 bases at V and 1 base at J, with 13 bases between the two ends. CDR3 length: 15 residues. As DNA, the CDR3 is TGTGCCAGCAGCTCGCGAAGGGAGGTCCAAGAGACCCAGTACTTC. Translating it yields CASSSRREVQETQYF.

This chain links TRBV9 with TRBJ2-7; TRBD2 matches at 12 bases. Germline V gives CDR1 SGDLS, CDR2 YYNGEE. V was pared by 0 bases and J by 5 bases, with 9 bases of the junction left unmatched. This CDR3 region has 17 residues. CDR3 residues: CASSVAPTSGSTDEQYF. The CDR3 DNA sequence: TGTGCCAGCAGCGTAGCTCCGACTAGCGGGAGTACGGACGAGCAGTACTTC. Full variable domain (remainder filled in from reference TRBV9 and TRBJ2-7): DSGVTQTPKHLITATGQRVTLRCSPRSGDLSVYWYQQSLDQGLQFLIQYYNGEERAKGNILERFSAQQFPDLHSELNLSSLELGDSALYFCASSVAPTSGSTDEQYFGPGTRLTVT.

This clonotype was found a few times. This rearrangement joins TRBV19 to TRBJ1-2, with D perhaps matching TRBD1 (5 bases). CDR1 is LNHDA, CDR2 SQIVND, per germline (reference sequence). This CDR3 region has 15 residues. V lost 6 bases and J lost 2, with 16 bases in between. The CDR3 region has the DNA TGTGCCAGTAGGAGGGGACTCCCAGAGAACTATGGCTACACCTTC. Its translation is CASRRGLPENYGYTF.

In its sample, this clonotype was seen many times. The chain recombines TRBV20-1 with TRBJ1-2, with 9 bases identical to TRBD1. The CDR3 contains 15 residues. Germline lookup yields CDR1 DFQATT and CDR2 SNEGSKA (reference sequence). Trimming at V came to 3 bases and at J to 4 bases, leaving 9 bases not matched to a gene. The DNA of the CDR3 is TGCAGTGCTAGGGAGAACAGGGGGCTAGGCTATGGCTACACCTTC. It specifies CSARENRGLGYGYTF.

This clonotype was seen a few times. A read error is possible here, since a much larger clone lies one base away. The chain uses TRBV30 and TRBJ2-1, with 7 bases lining up with TRBD1. The germline V gene encodes CDR1 GTSNPN and CDR2 SVGIG (reference sequence). The CDR3 runs to 15 residues. The CDR3 reads CVWIATGSYYNEQFF. DNA for the CDR3: TGTGTCTGGATCGCGACAGGGTCGTATTACAATGAGCAGTTCTTC.

This clonotype was recorded a few times. The rearrangement links TRBV27 to TRBJ2-4, with D perhaps TRBD2 (5 bases). The germline V and J ends were trimmed by 3 bases and 6 bases, with 12 bases remaining between them. CDR1 and CDR2 from the germline V gene are MNHEY and SMNVEV (reference sequence). This CDR3 is 14 amino acids long. CDR3 DNA sequence: TGTGCCAGCAGTTTCAGTGGGAGATCAAACATTCAGTACTTC. This gives the protein CASSFSGRSNIQYF.

At least ten counts were recorded for this clonotype. The chain has TRBV2 and TRBJ2-1; 7 nucleotides agree with TRBD2. Germline lookup yields CDR1 SNHLY and CDR2 FYNNEI. The V gene end was trimmed by 4 bases and the J gene end by 8 bases; junction bases not matched to a gene: 8. This CDR3 is built from 14 residues. Written as DNA, the CDR3 is TGTGCCAGCAGTGTAGGTCAGGGAGGGGATGAGCAGTTCTTC. This codes for CASSVGQGGDEQFF.

The chain employs TRBV7-2 and TRBJ1-3; 8 bases agree with TRBD1. V was clipped by 5 bases and J by 8 bases; unmatched bases: 17. The germline V gene encodes CDR1 SGHTA and CDR2 FQGNSA. This CDR3 comprises 17 residues. This CDR3 is CASSRTGTGLFSDTIYF. In DNA, the CDR3 is TGTGCCAGCAGCCGAACCGGGACAGGCCTCTTTTCAGACACCATATATTTT.

The table lists this clonotype with a few counts. One end of the junction does not line up with germline, which may come from a read error. The V gene is TRBV19, the J gene TRBJ1-2, with 7 bases lining up with TRBD1. Germline CDR1 LNHDA, CDR2 SQIVND (reference sequence). The CDR3 runs 14 residues. CDR3 region: CASSVDRVNYGYTF. The CDR3 bases are TGTGCCAGTAGTGTAGACAGGGTGAACTATGGCTACACCTTC.

This clonotype appeared many times. The rearrangement uses TRBV7-3 and TRBJ2-6; D is undetermined. This CDR3 region has 14 residues. V gave up 4 bases and J gave up 2 bases, with 6 bases separating them. CDR1 is SGHTA, CDR2 FQGTGA, per germline. The CDR3, as DNA: TGTGCCAGCAGCTCATCCGCTGGGGCCAACGTCCTGACTTTC. Translating it yields CASSSSAGANVLTF.

In its sample, this clonotype was seen many times. This sequence joins TRBV6-6 and TRBJ2-3, with 11 nucleotides matching TRBD2. Germline loops: CDR1 MNHNY, CDR2 SVGAGI (reference sequence). J gave up 4 bases and V 0 bases, and 3 bases lay outside the gene matches. The CDR3 totals 16 residues. The DNA for the CDR3 is TGTGCCAGCAGTTACTCGCTAGCGGGAGGTGCAGATACGCAGTATTTT. Translation: CASSYSLAGGADTQYF.

This clonotype occurred many times. This chain uses TRBV12-3 or TRBV12-4 with TRBJ1-1, with D perhaps TRBD1 (5 bases). The CDR3 is 14 amino acids. Trimming left V 7 bases short and J 3 bases short, with 15 bases between. This chain's CDR3 is CASTRTLKDTEAFF. The DNA of the CDR3 is TGTGCCAGCACTCGGACATTAAAGGACACTGAAGCTTTCTTT.

A few counts support this clonotype. The chain uses TRBV29-1 and TRBJ1-3; tentatively, D is TRBD1 (5 bases). The CDR3 runs 15 residues. Germline V gene lookup returns CDR1 SQVTM and CDR2 ANQGSEA. Trimming shortened V by 0 bases and J by 4 bases, and 13 bases separated the two germline ends. The CDR3 DNA follows: TGCAGCGTTGAAGACCTGGCAAGGGGAGGAAACACCATATATTTT. This encodes CSVEDLARGGNTIYF.

This clonotype was seen repeatedly, ten times or more. The rearrangement links TRBV6-6 to TRBJ2-1; 9 nucleotides align to TRBD2. The trim removed 2 bases at V and 8 bases at J, leaving 7 bases unmatched. This CDR3 contains 15 residues. Germline lookup yields CDR1 MNHNY and CDR2 SVGAGI (reference sequence). The CDR3 region is CASSYEGLAGDEQFF. CDR3 sequence (DNA): TGTGCCAGCAGTTACGAGGGACTAGCTGGGGATGAGCAGTTCTTC.

The chain links TRBV20-1 to TRBJ1-3; unclear D gene. In germline, CDR1 is DFQATT, CDR2 SNEGSKA (reference sequence). V shed 4 bases and J shed 0 bases, with 10 bases lying between them. The CDR3 contains 14 residues. CDR3 in amino acids: CSAKVRSSGNTIYF. CDR3 DNA sequence: TGCAGTGCTAAGGTCCGGAGCTCTGGAAACACCATATATTTT.

This chain links TRBV4-2 with TRBJ2-7, with TRBD2 identical over 13 bases. V trimming: 0 bases; J trimming: 7 bases; junction bases outside the gene matches: 6. Germline CDR1 reads LGHNA; CDR2 reads YNFKEQ. This CDR3 is built from 16 residues. The CDR3 loop reads CASSQEGLAGSGEQYF. CDR3 bases: TGTGCCAGCAGCCAAGAGGGACTAGCGGGATCAGGGGAGCAGTACTTC.

This clonotype was found many times. The chain links TRBV6-5 to TRBJ2-7; TRBD1 might be the D (6 bases). V was shortened by 2 bases and J by 4 bases, with 15 bases between the two germline ends. The CDR3 runs to 15 residues. Germline-derived CDR1 and CDR2 are MNHEY and SVGAGI. The CDR3 loop reads CASSYPGAGDYEQYF. The CDR3 bases are TGTGCCAGCAGTTACCCCGGGGCAGGGGATTACGAGCAGTACTTC.

This clonotype was seen only a few times. The chain carries TRBV4-1 and TRBJ1-1, with 7 bases that match TRBD1. The length of the CDR3 is 15 residues. Losses at the gene ends were 4 bases for V and 5 bases for J; bases not matched to a gene: 10. CDR1 and CDR2 from the germline V gene are MGHRA and YSYEKL. CDR3 DNA: TGCGCCAGCAGCCGAGGGACAGCCCAGTTGACTGAAGCTTTCTTT. This encodes CASSRGTAQLTEAFF.

This clonotype occurred a few times. The chain uses TRBV18 and TRBJ1-1, with 11 bases lining up with TRBD1. Germline CDR1 is KGHSH and CDR2 is LQKENI. The CDR3 has 17 amino acids. Germline trimming cut 3 bases from V and 6 bases from J; bases unmatched to any gene: 12. In nucleotides, the CDR3 is TGTGCCAGCTCACCCCGTCCCGGGACAGGGGGGATGGCTGAAGCTTTCTTT. It translates to CASSPRPGTGGMAEAFF.

This clonotype was counted only a few times. The rearrangement uses TRBV14 and TRBJ2-3, with D tentatively TRBD1 or TRBD2 (5 bases each). The germline CDR1 and CDR2 sequences are SGHDN and FVKESK. The V end was cut by 7 bases, the J end by 6 bases, with 17 bases between. This CDR3 has 14 residues. CDR3 loop: CASNRDGDWDTQYF. In DNA, the CDR3 is TGTGCCAGCAACCGGGACGGGGATTGGGATACGCAGTATTTT.

This sequence joins TRBV19 and TRBJ2-1; a possible D gene is TRBD1 (6 bases). From germline, CDR1 is LNHDA and CDR2 SQIVND (reference sequence). V was trimmed by 5 bases and J by 4 bases, leaving 18 bases between them. The CDR3 is 16 amino acids. In DNA, the CDR3 is TGTGCCAGTAGTTATATTGGCAGGGGACAATACAATGAGCAGTTCTTC. Its protein is CASSYIGRGQYNEQFF.